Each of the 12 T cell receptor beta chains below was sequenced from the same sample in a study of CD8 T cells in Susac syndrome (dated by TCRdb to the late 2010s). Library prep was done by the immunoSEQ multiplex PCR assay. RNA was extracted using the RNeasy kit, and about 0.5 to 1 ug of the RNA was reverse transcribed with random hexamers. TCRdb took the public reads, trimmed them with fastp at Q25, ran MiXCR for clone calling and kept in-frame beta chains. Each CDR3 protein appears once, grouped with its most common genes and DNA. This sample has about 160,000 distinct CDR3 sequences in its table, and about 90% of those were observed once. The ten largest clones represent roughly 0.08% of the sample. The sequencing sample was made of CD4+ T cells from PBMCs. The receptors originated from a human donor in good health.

The CDR3 protein is CASRRGSPRVNEQFF. The DNA of the CDR3 is TGTGCCAGCAGGCGCGGGAGCCCCCGGGTCAATGAGCAGTTCTTC. The chain couples TRBV2 to TRBJ2-1; 7 bases align to TRBD2. Germline V CDR1 and CDR2: SNHLY, FYNNEI. The CDR3 is 15 residues long. Trimming removed 6 bases from V and 6 bases from J; junction bases left unmatched: 11.

The DNA of the CDR3 is TGTGCCAGCAGCTTTAACAGGGACTCTGGAAACACCATATATTTT. Translating gives CASSFNRDSGNTIYF. V usage is TRBV3-1 and J usage is TRBJ1-3, with D maybe TRBD1 (6 bases). Germline-derived CDR1 and CDR2 are LGHDT and YNNKEL (reference sequence). The CDR3 is made up of 15 amino acids. Between the trimmed V and J ends, which lost 5 bases and 0 bases, there was a span of 11 bases. Looking up the rest from reference TRBV3-1 and TRBJ1-3 gives the full variable domain: DTAVSQTPKYLVTQMGNDKSIKCEQNLGHDTMYWYKQDSKKFLKIMFSYNNKELIINETVPNRFSPKSPDKAHLNLHINSLELGDSAVYFCASSFNRDSGNTIYFGEGSWLTVV.

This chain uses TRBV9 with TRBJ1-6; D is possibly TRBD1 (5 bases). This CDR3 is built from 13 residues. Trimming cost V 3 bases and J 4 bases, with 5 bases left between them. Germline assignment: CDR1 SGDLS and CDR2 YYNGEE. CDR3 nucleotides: TGTGCCAGCAGCGCAGGGTATAATTCACCCCTCCACTTT. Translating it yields CASSAGYNSPLHF.

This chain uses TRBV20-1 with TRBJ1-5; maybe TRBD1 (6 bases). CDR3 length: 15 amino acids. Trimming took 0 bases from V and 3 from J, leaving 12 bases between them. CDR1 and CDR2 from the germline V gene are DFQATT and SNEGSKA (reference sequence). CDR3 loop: CSARDPGTSNQPQHF. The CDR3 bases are TGCAGTGCTAGAGATCCCGGGACATCCAATCAGCCCCAGCATTTT.

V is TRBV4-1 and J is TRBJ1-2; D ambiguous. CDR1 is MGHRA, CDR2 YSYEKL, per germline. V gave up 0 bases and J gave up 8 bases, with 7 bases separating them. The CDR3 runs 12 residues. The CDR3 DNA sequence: TGCGCCAGCAGCCAAGATCTTCGGGGCTACACCTTC. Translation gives CASSQDLRGYTF.

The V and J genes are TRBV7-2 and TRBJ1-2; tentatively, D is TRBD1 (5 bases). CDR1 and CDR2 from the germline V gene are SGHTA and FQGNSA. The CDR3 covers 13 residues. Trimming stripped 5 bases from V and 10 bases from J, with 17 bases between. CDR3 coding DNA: TGTGCCAGCAGCCGACCCGGGGCAGCCTCCTACACCTTC. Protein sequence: CASSRPGAASYTF.

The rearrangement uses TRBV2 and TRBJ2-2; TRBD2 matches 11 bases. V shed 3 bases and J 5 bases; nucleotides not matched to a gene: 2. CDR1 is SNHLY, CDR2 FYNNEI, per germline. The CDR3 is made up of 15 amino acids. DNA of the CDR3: TGTGCCAGCAGTGAGATAGCGGGGGGGACCGGGGAGCTGTTTTTT. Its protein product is CASSEIAGGTGELFF.

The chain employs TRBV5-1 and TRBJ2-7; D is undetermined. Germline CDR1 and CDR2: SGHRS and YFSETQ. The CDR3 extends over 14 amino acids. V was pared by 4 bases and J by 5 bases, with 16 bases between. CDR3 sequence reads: CASSPRHVLDEQYF. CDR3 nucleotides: TGCGCCAGCAGCCCGAGGCACGTTCTCGACGAGCAGTACTTC.

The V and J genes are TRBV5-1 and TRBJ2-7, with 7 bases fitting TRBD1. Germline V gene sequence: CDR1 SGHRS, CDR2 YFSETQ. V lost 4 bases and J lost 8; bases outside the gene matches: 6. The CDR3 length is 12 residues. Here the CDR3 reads CASSPDRSKQYF. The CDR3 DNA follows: TGCGCCAGCAGCCCGGACAGGTCGAAGCAGTACTTC. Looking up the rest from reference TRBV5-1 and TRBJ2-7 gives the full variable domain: KAGVTQTPRYLIKTRGQQVTLSCSPISGHRSVSWYQQTPGQGLQFLFEYFSETQRNKGNFPGRFSGRQFSNSRSEMNVSTLELGDSALYLCASSPDRSKQYFGPGTRLTVT.

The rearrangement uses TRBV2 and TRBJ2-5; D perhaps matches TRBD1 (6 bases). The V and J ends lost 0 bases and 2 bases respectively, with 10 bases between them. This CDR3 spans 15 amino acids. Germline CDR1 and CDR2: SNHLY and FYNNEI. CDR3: CASSEAVGQQETQYF. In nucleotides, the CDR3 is TGTGCCAGCAGTGAAGCGGTAGGACAGCAAGAGACCCAGTACTTC. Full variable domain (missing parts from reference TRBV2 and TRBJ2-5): EPEVTQTPSHQVTQMGQEVILRCVPISNHLYFYWYRQILGQKVEFLVSFYNNEISEKSEIFDDQFSVERPDGSNFTLKIRSTKLEDSAMYFCASSEAVGQQETQYFGPGTRLLVL.

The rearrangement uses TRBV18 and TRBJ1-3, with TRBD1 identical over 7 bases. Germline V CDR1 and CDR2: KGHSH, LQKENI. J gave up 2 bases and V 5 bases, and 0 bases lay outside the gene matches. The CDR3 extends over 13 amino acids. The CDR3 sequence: CASSGTAGNTIYF. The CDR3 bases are TGTGCCAGCTCAGGGACAGCTGGAAACACCATATATTTT.

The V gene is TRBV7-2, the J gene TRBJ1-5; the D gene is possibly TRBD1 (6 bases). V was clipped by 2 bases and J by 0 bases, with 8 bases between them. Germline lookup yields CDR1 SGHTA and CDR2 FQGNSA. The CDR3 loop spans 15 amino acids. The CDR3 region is CASSLQGHSNQPQHF. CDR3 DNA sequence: TGTGCCAGCAGCTTACAGGGACATAGCAATCAGCCCCAGCATTTT.